These 24 T cell receptor beta chains share one sample of origin, sequenced in a study of neurological immune-mediated disorders. TCRdb re-called the 5' RACE reads through MiXCR, storing one row per CDR3 protein. The sample includes tens of thousands of distinct CDR3 sequences, around 3.3% seen only once; the top ten take about 3.5%. The sequenced sample consisted of PBMCs. The receptors here all came from a man in his forties with multiple sclerosis.

The table lists this clonotype with many counts. The chain employs TRBV15 and TRBJ1-1; the D is unclear. The germline CDR1 and CDR2 sequences are LNHNV and YYDKDF (reference sequence). The CDR3 is made up of 17 amino acids. V was clipped by 4 bases and J by 0 bases, with 18 bases between them. The CDR3 DNA sequence: TGTGCCACCAGCATATTCCCAGTGGAGGATCTGAACACTGAAGCTTTCTTT. It specifies CATSIFPVEDLNTEAFF.

This clonotype was detected many times. The chain joins TRBV21-1 to TRBJ2-7; the table assigns TRBD2, which was not confirmed against the DNA. TRBV21-1 is deemed a pseudogene. This CDR3 region has 15 residues. The CDR3 DNA reads as TGTGCCAGCAGCGTCCGACGAGCGTACTCCTACGAGCAGTACTTC. Its protein is CASSVRRAYSYEQYF.

A few counts support this clonotype. Since a much larger clone is just one base distant, this may be a read error. The CDR3 region is CSARGGERDTQYF. CDR3 sequence (DNA): TGCAGTGCTAGAGGCGGGGAACGAGATACGCAGTATTTT. The chain has TRBV20-1 and TRBJ2-3; D may be TRBD2 (6 bases). The length of the CDR3 is 13 residues. V was trimmed by 1 base and J by 5 bases, leaving 10 bases between them. Per the germline V gene, CDR1 is DFQATT and CDR2 is SNEGSKA (reference sequence).

This clonotype has a count of ten or more. This chain uses TRBV29-1 with TRBJ1-1; possible D gene TRBD1, 5 bases. Trimming pared 7 bases from V and 1 base from J, leaving 10 bases between. Germline lookup yields CDR1 SQVTM and CDR2 ANQGSEA. This CDR3 comprises 12 residues. CDR3 residues: CSAGTGNTEAFF. CDR3 DNA: TGCAGCGCCGGGACGGGGAACACTGAAGCTTTCTTT.

This clonotype was detected many times. The chain couples TRBV20-1 to TRBJ2-2; D is unclear. The length of the CDR3 is 13 residues. Germline loops: CDR1 DFQATT, CDR2 SNEGSKA (reference sequence). Trimming pared 3 bases from V and 3 bases from J, leaving 8 bases between. The CDR3 here is CSARITDTGELFF. The CDR3 DNA is TGCAGTGCTAGGATAACTGACACCGGGGAGCTGTTTTTT.

The table lists this clonotype with many counts. The chain has TRBV7-9 and TRBJ1-1; D not certain. Germline V gene data show CDR1 as SEHNR and CDR2 as FQNEAQ (reference sequence). The V and J ends lost 3 bases and 6 bases respectively, with 8 bases between them. The CDR3 runs to 12 residues. The CDR3 nucleotides read TGTGCCAGCAGCTTGGGGTTCGCTGAAGCTTTCTTT. It translates to CASSLGFAEAFF.

This clonotype came up many times. The genes are TRBV24-1 and TRBJ2-1, with D perhaps TRBD1 (5 bases). This CDR3 comprises 12 residues. The V end lost 7 bases, the J end lost 6 bases, and 9 bases lay between the germline ends. Looked up from germline, CDR1 is KGHDR and CDR2 is SFDVKD. CDR3 residues: CATRADSNEQFF. The CDR3 coding sequence is TGTGCCACCAGGGCTGACAGCAATGAGCAGTTCTTC.

In its sample, this clonotype was seen many times. The J gene is TRBJ2-1, the V gene TRBV3-1; D perhaps matches TRBD1 (6 bases). V shed 0 bases and J shed 15 bases, with 18 bases lying between them. The CDR3 has 14 amino acids. From germline, CDR1 is LGHDT and CDR2 YNNKEL (reference sequence). CDR3 sequence: CASSQDSAGELWFF. Written as DNA, the CDR3 is TGTGCCAGCAGCCAAGATTCGGCAGGGGAACTTTGGTTCTTC.

In its sample, this clonotype was seen many times. The chain uses TRBV5-6 and TRBJ1-1; D is ambiguous. The CDR3 is 13 residues long. CDR1 is SGHDT, CDR2 YYEEEE, per germline. With 1 base removed from V and 11 bases from J, the gap between germline ends came to 15 bases. The CDR3 reads CASSLFRLPKAFF. CDR3 nucleotides: TGTGCCAGCAGCTTGTTCCGTTTGCCTAAGGCTTTCTTT.

This clonotype was counted ten times or more. This rearrangement joins TRBV27 to TRBJ1-3, with no clear D. CDR1 and CDR2 (germline): MNHEY, SMNVEV (reference sequence). V was trimmed by 2 bases and J by 0 bases, leaving 8 bases between them. The CDR3 contains 15 residues. CDR3 nucleotide sequence: TGTGCCAGCAGTTTAGTTCTGGGCTCTGGAAACACCATATATTTT. Translation gives CASSLVLGSGNTIYF.

This clonotype was detected ten times or more. This rearrangement joins TRBV3-1 to TRBJ2-6; D might be TRBD1 (6 bases). This CDR3 region has 16 residues. CDR1 and CDR2 from the germline V gene are LGHDT and YNNKEL (reference sequence). The V and J ends lost 4 bases and 0 bases respectively, with 10 bases between them. CDR3 protein: CASSRYRVSGANVLTF. CDR3 nucleotides: TGTGCCAGCAGCCGGTACAGGGTCTCTGGGGCCAACGTCCTGACTTTC. The full variable domain, rest sourced from reference TRBV3-1 and TRBJ2-6, is DTAVSQTPKYLVTQMGNDKSIKCEQNLGHDTMYWYKQDSKKFLKIMFSYNNKELIINETVPNRFSPKSPDKAHLNLHINSLELGDSAVYFCASSRYRVSGANVLTFGAGSRLTVL.

This clonotype occurred many times. This chain joins TRBV3-1 and TRBJ2-7; TRBD2 matches at 9 bases. Germline CDR1 and CDR2: LGHDT and YNNKEL (reference sequence). After removal of 1 base from V and 7 bases from J, the junction contained 14 bases not matched to a gene. The CDR3 has 17 residues. As DNA, the CDR3 is TGTGCCAGCAGCCAAGGTATCCTAGCGGGAAGCCGGGAGGAGCAGTACTTC. Its translation: CASSQGILAGSREEQYF.

This clonotype has a count of ten or more. The V gene is TRBV5-1, the J gene TRBJ2-1; no firm D call. Germline CDR1 is SGHRS and CDR2 is YFSETQ. Trimming cost V 1 base and J 6 bases, with 11 bases left between them. This CDR3 is 14 amino acids long. The CDR3 DNA sequence: TGCGCCAGCAGCTTGCCCAATTTGGTCAATGAGCAGTTCTTC. Amino acid sequence: CASSLPNLVNEQFF.

This clonotype was seen ten or more times. The gene calls are TRBV7-2 and TRBJ2-7; the match to TRBD1 covers 7 bases. This CDR3 is built from 13 residues. Per germline, CDR1 SGHTA and CDR2 FQGNSA. The V and J ends lost 4 bases and 2 bases, in that order; junction bases with no gene match: 2. DNA of the CDR3: TGTGCCAGCAGCTGGGGACAGACCTACGAGCAGTACTTC. Translating gives CASSWGQTYEQYF.

Ten or more counts support this clonotype. J is TRBJ2-5 and V is TRBV7-7, with D unclear. The CDR3 spans 12 residues. CDR1 and CDR2 (germline): SSHAT, FNYEAQ (reference sequence). V lost 5 bases, J lost 4 bases, and 8 bases lay in between. CDR3 sequence reads: CASSRHGETQYF. CDR3 DNA: TGTGCCAGCAGCAGACATGGAGAGACCCAGTACTTC. Full variable domain (outside the CDR3, taken from reference TRBV7-7 and TRBJ2-5): GAGVSQSPRYKVTKRGQDVTLRCDPISSHATLYWYQQALGQGPEFLTYFNYEAQPDKSGLPSDRFSAERPEGSISTLTIQRTEQRDSAMYRCASSRHGETQYFGPGTRLLVL.

This clonotype was seen many times. This chain connects TRBV20-1 to TRBJ1-6; 8 positions agree with TRBD1. CDR3 length: 15 amino acids. CDR1 and CDR2 (germline): DFQATT, SNEGSKA (reference sequence). The junction had 7 bases not matched to a gene; V was cut back by 0 bases and J by 9 bases. The CDR3 protein is CSARDEQGVGSPLHF. DNA of the CDR3: TGCAGTGCTAGAGACGAACAGGGGGTCGGTTCACCCCTCCACTTT.

This clonotype was observed many times. V and J are TRBV5-1 and TRBJ2-7; 10 bases fit TRBD1. Germline trimming cut 0 bases from V and 5 bases from J; bases unmatched to any gene: 5. The CDR3 runs to 15 residues. Per the germline V gene, CDR1 is SGHRS and CDR2 is YFSETQ. The CDR3 DNA reads as TGCGCCAGCAGCTTGGCCTCTGGGACAGGGGACGAGCAGTACTTC. It specifies CASSLASGTGDEQYF.

This clonotype was counted many times. This chain uses TRBV7-9 with TRBJ2-4, with D perhaps matching TRBD1 or TRBD2 (5 bases each). This CDR3 is 17 amino acids long. The germline V and J ends were trimmed by 5 bases and 2 bases, with 19 bases remaining between them. Germline V gene lookup returns CDR1 SEHNR and CDR2 FQNEAQ (reference sequence). The CDR3 loop is CASSAGDLLITKNIQYF. The DNA of the CDR3 is TGTGCCAGCAGCGCTGGGGACCTACTCATTACCAAAAACATTCAGTACTTC.

This clonotype was counted many times. The rearrangement uses TRBV14 and TRBJ1-1; D is perhaps TRBD1 (5 bases). Germline lookup yields CDR1 SGHDN and CDR2 FVKESK. The CDR3 runs 13 residues. Deletions cut 4 bases from V and 1 base from J, with 7 bases between. DNA for the CDR3: TGTGCCAGCAGCCGGGACTGGAACACTGAAGCTTTCTTT. Amino acid sequence: CASSRDWNTEAFF. Supplemented by reference TRBV14 and TRBJ1-1, the full variable domain reads EAGVTQFPSHSVIEKGQTVTLRCDPISGHDNLYWYRRVMGKEIKFLLHFVKESKQDESGMPNNRFLAERTGGTYSTLKVQPAELEDSGVYFCASSRDWNTEAFFGQGTRLTVV.

This clonotype was recorded many times. The chain carries TRBV29-1 and TRBJ1-2, with no clear D. This CDR3 region has 13 residues. The V and J ends lost 4 bases and 2 bases respectively, with 11 bases between them. Germline V gives CDR1 SQVTM, CDR2 ANQGSEA. In nucleotides, the CDR3 is TGCAGCGTTGGGGCCACTCAGAACTATGGCTACACCTTC. Encoded protein: CSVGATQNYGYTF.

This clonotype was seen a few times. A much larger clone sits a single nucleotide away, making a read error possible. This chain links TRBV25-1 with TRBJ1-6; possible D gene TRBD1, 5 bases. The V gene's germline CDR1 is MGHDK and CDR2 SYGVNS. This CDR3 has 11 amino acids. CDR3 DNA sequence: TGTGCCAGCAGGGGGGATTCACCCCTCAACTTT. Translating gives CASRGDSPLNF.

This clonotype occurred many times. The chain carries TRBV10-2 and TRBJ1-2; a possible D gene is TRBD1 (6 bases). Germline V CDR1 and CDR2: WSHSY, SAAADI. The V and J ends lost 10 bases and 7 bases respectively, with 22 bases between them. The CDR3 loop spans 14 amino acids. CDR3 region: CATTKQAARGGYTF. For the CDR3, the DNA is TGCGCCACCACTAAACAGGCCGCCAGGGGTGGCTACACCTTC.

This clonotype was observed at least ten times. The V and J genes are TRBV20-1 and TRBJ1-1, with 8 bases aligning to TRBD1. The V segment lost 3 bases and the J segment 3 bases; nucleotides outside the gene matches: 9. Germline V gene sequence: CDR1 DFQATT, CDR2 SNEGSKA (reference sequence). The CDR3 has 15 amino acids. In nucleotides, the CDR3 is TGCAGTGCTAGCCCCGATGCAGGGGGCTACACTGAAGCTTTCTTT. Encoded protein: CSASPDAGGYTEAFF.

This clonotype was seen many times. This chain joins TRBV7-8 and TRBJ1-6; weak D call: TRBD1 (5 bases). The CDR3 spans 16 residues. Trimming took off 5 bases at V and 0 bases at J, with 11 bases between the two ends. CDR1 and CDR2 (germline): SGHVS, FQNEAQ. CDR3 DNA sequence: TGTGCCAGCAGCGAGGTAGACAGCTCCTATAATTCACCCCTCCACTTT. Its translation: CASSEVDSSYNSPLHF.